Listed below are T cell receptor beta chains from one sample, sequenced in a study of blood T cells in healthy people across ages. Using its own MiXCR run on the 5' RACE reads, TCRdb lists one record per CDR3 protein. The sample consists of 550,000 to 650,000 distinct CDR3 sequences, 27% of them appearing once. The same sample was also studied in work on T cells of mothers and their children.

Sequencing was carried out using blood. The receptors originated from a boy between 2 and 10 years old in good health. The CDR3 runs from the conserved cysteine through the conserved F or W. A D gene is named only where the DNA matches it firmly. Expanded clones are given a class, and other clones once, few, many or no size at all.

>TRBV12-3/TRBV12-4|16|TRBD1|TRBJ2-1|.
CASSAGTGGPYNEQFF
TGTGCCAGCAGCGCCGGGACAGGGGGCCCCTACAATGAGCAGTTCTTC
>TRBV12-3/TRBV12-4|15|TRBD1|TRBJ1-1|.
CASSPAGTGSTEAFF
TGTGCCAGCAGTCCCGCTGGGACAGGGAGCACTGAAGCTTTCTTT
>TRBV6-1|14|TRBD2|TRBJ2-7|.
CASSELAGTYEQYF
TGTGCCAGCAGTGAACTAGCGGGTACCTACGAGCAGTACTTC
>TRBV12-3/TRBV12-4|16|TRBD2|TRBJ2-3|.
CASSLATGTRTDTEYF
TGTGCCAGCAGTTTAGCGACCGGGACTAGAACAGATACGGAGTATTTT
>TRBV7-8|16|TRBD2|TRBJ2-3|.
CASSRGTSGNGGTQYF
TGTGCCAGCAGCCGTGGGACTAGCGGAAATGGTGGTACGCAGTATTTT
>TRBV15|15|TRBD1|TRBJ1-1|.
CTTSDCEQGDTEAFF
TGTACCACCAGCGACTGCGAACAGGGGGACACTGAAGCTTTCTTT
>TRBV5-4|15|.|TRBJ2-1|few
CASSAGGYTYNEQFF
TGTGCCAGCAGCGCCGGTGGCTATACCTACAATGAGCAGTTCTTC
>TRBV28|14|.|TRBJ2-5|few
CASSLGRRLETQYF
TGTGCCAGCAGTTTAGGGAGGCGGTTGGAGACCCAGTACTTC
>TRBV27|18|TRBD2|TRBJ2-6|few
CASSLTSGRATGANVLTF
TGTGCCAGCAGTTTAACCAGCGGGAGGGCCACTGGGGCCAACGTCCTGACTTTC
>TRBV2|16|TRBD1|TRBJ2-6|once
CARGTGVSSVANVLTF
TGTGCCAGAGGGACAGGGGTCAGCTCTGTGGCCAACGTCCTGACTTTC